The subject of this entry is one T cell receptor (beta chain). Its cognate antigen has yet to be identified. Base qualities were left out, and no much larger clone turns up one base away. TCRbeta CDR3 regions were amplified from genomic DNA by means of the immunoSEQ Assay, a bias-controlled multiplex PCR. The authors' analysis ran thus. The number of nucleated cells in each sample was estimated from the amplification of reference gene primers within the assay. Sequence reads were collapsed and filtered to measure the absolute abundance of every unique TCRbeta CDR3 rearrangement. Productive Simpson clonality was computed per sample as the square root of Simpson's diversity index over productive rearrangements. As stored in TCRdb, this immuneACCESS dataset retains in-frame rearrangements with V and J assigned. A fraction of the clones does not appear; measured against another copy, unresolved V genes explain less than half of the discrepancy, and the remainder lacks a known reason. That table supplies the V and J calls and clone size; D and trimming were determined from the DNA. The sample table holds 300,000 to 400,000 clones, of which under 95% were seen once. Roughly 2.5% of the sample is in the top ten clones.

This specimen belongs to a study of blood T cell repertoires in COVID-19 (dated by TCRdb to about 2020). Regarding the study in general: Samples covering the acute and convalescent phases of COVID-19 were provided by collaborators in the United States, Italy and Spain. The material from the prospective study consisted of cDNA or gDNA derived from T cells, B-cell-depleted T cells, or PBMCs. The samples were drawn from the first 160 participants of the ongoing ImmuneRACE study and from over a thousand subjects provided by 6 global collaborators. Where HLA class I and class II types were available, the types were taken from metadata supplied by the sample provider, not from assay-based typing. Deeply sampled blood TCRbeta repertoires from subjects exposed to, actively infected with, or recovered from COVID-19 were included in the dataset. The sample metadata nearly always contained a de-identified subject ID, COVID-19 status, age in years and sex. The repertoires were released in a freely available public database meant as a resource for research on the immune response to SARS-CoV-2. The research as a whole found: The quantity of clinical and demographic metadata differed by source and by participant and was supplied without curation.

In the prospective study, participants were roughly 18 to 95 years old, resided in fewer than 25 geographic areas of the United States, and were enrolled through a virtual design. To assign participants to cohorts, the prospective study relied on clinical history that participants themselves reported in a screening survey and a study questionnaire. For ImmuneRACE Cohort 3, a participant was defined as recovered based on two consecutive negative NP/OP PCR tests, clearance by a healthcare professional, or resolution of symptoms. In the prospective study, mobile phlebotomists collected whole blood, serum and a nasopharyngeal or oropharyngeal swab from each participant. Additional blood draws and questionnaires over a roughly two-month period could optionally be provided by prospective study participants. Before DNA extraction, blood samples from the prospective study were shipped at room temperature or frozen.

The germline V gene yields SGHVS for CDR1 and FNYEAQ for CDR2. The CDR3, cysteine through phenylalanine, is 16 amino acids long. Only the CDR3 part of the read is kept: 48 bases, read in frame from the first base. V loses 1 base at its end and J loses 6 bases; junction bases beyond the gene matches: 7. The sample consisted of PBMCs or T cells enriched from blood (not recorded which). The sequence came from a man in his sixties who had recovered from COVID-19. The sequence is built from TRBV7-6 and TRBJ2-3, with 10 bases aligning to TRBD2. The DNA is TGTGCCAGCAGCTTAGGCCCTAGCGGGAGTTCGGATACGCAGTATTTT. It is translated as CASSLGPSGSSDTQYF.